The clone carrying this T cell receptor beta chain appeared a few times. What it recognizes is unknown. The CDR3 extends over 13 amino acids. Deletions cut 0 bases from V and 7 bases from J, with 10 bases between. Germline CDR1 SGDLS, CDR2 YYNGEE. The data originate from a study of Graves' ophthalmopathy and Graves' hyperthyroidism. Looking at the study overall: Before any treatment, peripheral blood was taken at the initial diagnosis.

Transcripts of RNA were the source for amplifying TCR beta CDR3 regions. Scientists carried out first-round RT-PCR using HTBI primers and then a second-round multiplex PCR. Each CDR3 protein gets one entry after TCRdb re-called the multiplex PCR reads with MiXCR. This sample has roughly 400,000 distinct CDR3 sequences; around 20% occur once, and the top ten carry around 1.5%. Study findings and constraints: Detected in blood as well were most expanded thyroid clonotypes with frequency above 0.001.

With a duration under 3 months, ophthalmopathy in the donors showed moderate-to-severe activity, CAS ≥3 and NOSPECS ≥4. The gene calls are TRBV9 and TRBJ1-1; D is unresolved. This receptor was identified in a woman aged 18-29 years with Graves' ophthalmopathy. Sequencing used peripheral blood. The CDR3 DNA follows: TGTGCCAGCAGCGTAGAAAATGAGAGTGAAGCTTTCTTT. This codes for CASSVENESEAFF.